The next 19 T cell receptor beta chains were all read from a single sample in a study of response to subunit inactivated influenza vaccine. TCRdb passed the RT-PCR reads through MiXCR, listing each CDR3 protein once. The sample consists of more than 200,000 distinct CDR3 sequences, 12% of them appearing once. Sequencing was performed on non-naive T cells sorted from PBMCs, taken roughly 15 days before vaccination. These receptors were collected from a man over 45 who received an inactivated influenza vaccine.

This clonotype appeared a few times. The genes are TRBV20-1 and TRBJ2-1, with 12 bases matching TRBD2. This CDR3 has 17 residues. The V gene end was trimmed by 0 bases and the J gene end by 7 bases; junction bases not matched to a gene: 10. Looked up from germline, CDR1 is DFQATT and CDR2 is SNEGSKA (reference sequence). CDR3 sequence: CSARDLLAGGPENEQFF. The CDR3 DNA reads TGCAGTGCTAGAGATTTGCTAGCGGGGGGGCCAGAGAATGAGCAGTTCTTC.

In its sample, this clonotype was seen a few times. The chain carries TRBV5-1 and TRBJ1-2; 10 positions agree with TRBD1. CDR1 SGHRS and CDR2 YFSETQ come from the germline V gene. This CDR3 is built from 16 residues. With V trimmed by 1 base and J by 6 bases, 9 bases remained unmatched. CDR3 in amino acids: CASSLLSSGTGDGYTF. CDR3 coding DNA: TGCGCCAGCAGCTTGCTCTCTTCCGGGACAGGGGATGGCTACACCTTC.

J is TRBJ2-4 and V is TRBV7-2; 8 bases map to TRBD2. The CDR3 is made up of 14 amino acids. Germline CDR1 is SGHTA and CDR2 is FQGNSA. The V gene end was trimmed by 5 bases and the J gene end by 4 bases; junction bases not matched to a gene: 4. The CDR3 spells CASSPSGLKNIQYF. CDR3 bases: TGTGCCAGCAGCCCTAGCGGGCTGAAAAACATTCAGTACTTC.

In DNA, the CDR3 is TGTGCCAGCAGCTACGGGACTCCCGAGACCCAGTACTTC. Amino acids: CASSYGTPETQYF. This chain connects TRBV7-8 to TRBJ2-5, with D maybe TRBD2 (6 bases). Germline V lookup: CDR1 SGHVS, CDR2 FQNEAQ. The CDR3 has 13 residues. With 4 bases removed from V and 5 bases from J, the gap between germline ends came to 11 bases.

The chain employs TRBV5-1 and TRBJ1-5, with D unclear. Germline lookup yields CDR1 SGHRS and CDR2 YFSETQ. Trimming removed 0 bases from V and 3 bases from J, with 7 bases in between. This CDR3 is 14 amino acids long. The CDR3: CASSLGDTNQPQHF. The CDR3 nucleotides read TGCGCCAGCAGCTTGGGAGACACCAATCAGCCCCAGCATTTT.

This clonotype was detected a few times. The CDR3 loop is CSASDPRGYGYTF. In DNA, the CDR3 is TGCAGTGCTAGTGACCCTCGGGGCTATGGCTACACCTTC. The chain combines TRBV20-1 with TRBJ1-2; D ambiguous. V lost 3 bases and J 4 bases, leaving 12 bases between the germline ends. CDR1 and CDR2 from the germline V gene are DFQATT and SNEGSKA (reference sequence). The CDR3 is 13 amino acids.

The CDR3 loop is CASMSSGGNEQFF. CDR3 nucleotide sequence: TGTGCCAGTATGTCTAGCGGGGGGAATGAGCAGTTCTTC. The chain employs TRBV19 and TRBJ2-1, with TRBD2 matching over 11 bases. CDR3 size: 13 residues. Per germline, CDR1 LNHDA and CDR2 SQIVND (reference sequence). With V trimmed by 7 bases and J by 7 bases, 3 bases remained unmatched.

This clonotype turned up a few times. The genes are TRBV14 and TRBJ2-3; D might be TRBD2 (5 bases). Trimming removed 3 bases from V and 2 bases from J, with 18 bases in between. The germline V gene has CDR1 SGHDN and CDR2 FVKESK. This CDR3 comprises 17 residues. In nucleotides, the CDR3 is TGTGCCAGCAGCCAGAGAGGCGGGTTACCCTACACAGATACGCAGTATTTT. It codes for CASSQRGGLPYTDTQYF. The complete variable domain, with remaining parts taken from reference TRBV14 and TRBJ2-3, reads EAGVTQFPSHSVIEKGQTVTLRCDPISGHDNLYWYRRVMGKEIKFLLHFVKESKQDESGMPNNRFLAERTGGTYSTLKVQPAELEDSGVYFCASSQRGGLPYTDTQYFGPGTRLTVL.

This sequence joins TRBV5-1 and TRBJ1-2, with TRBD1 matching over 8 bases. V trimming: 4 bases; J trimming: 4 bases; junction bases outside the gene matches: 6. This CDR3 region has 14 residues. CDR1 SGHRS and CDR2 YFSETQ come from the germline V gene. This CDR3 is CASSPGTGIYGYTF. The CDR3 DNA reads TGCGCCAGCAGCCCTGGGACAGGCATCTATGGCTACACCTTC.

The DNA of the CDR3 is TGCAGTGCTAGGACTAGCGGGAGGGCCGAGGGGGAGCTGTTTTTT. It specifies CSARTSGRAEGELFF. This chain links TRBV20-1 with TRBJ2-2, with 14 positions matching TRBD2. Trimming at V came to 3 bases and at J to 8 bases, leaving 5 bases not matched to a gene. CDR1 DFQATT and CDR2 SNEGSKA come from the germline V gene (reference sequence). This CDR3 has 15 amino acids.

This clonotype has more than one count but fewer than ten. The chain combines TRBV4-1 with TRBJ2-3, with 11 bases that match TRBD1. Germline CDR1 and CDR2: MGHRA and YSYEKL. The CDR3 extends over 17 amino acids. V lost 0 bases, J lost 4 bases, and 6 bases stayed unmatched. Here the CDR3 reads CASSQEGQGAFPDTQYF. The CDR3 region has the DNA TGCGCCAGCAGCCAAGAAGGACAGGGGGCTTTCCCAGATACGCAGTATTTT.

The J gene is TRBJ2-7, the V gene TRBV4-1, with D perhaps matching TRBD1 (5 bases). This CDR3 spans 15 amino acids. The germline V gene has CDR1 MGHRA and CDR2 YSYEKL. V was trimmed by 0 bases and J by 5 bases, leaving 14 bases between them. In nucleotides, the CDR3 is TGCGCCAGCAGCCAAGAAACAGTCAGGGTCCACGAGCAGTACTTC. It translates to CASSQETVRVHEQYF.

Only a few counts were recorded for this clonotype. The V call is TRBV24-1, the J call TRBJ2-1; weak D call: TRBD1 (5 bases). V shed 5 bases and J shed 0 bases, with 7 bases lying between them. CDR1 is KGHDR and CDR2 is SFDVKD in the germline V gene. The CDR3 totals 14 residues. CDR3 nucleotides: TGTGCCACCAGTGGGACAAGCTCCTACAATGAGCAGTTCTTC. Translating it yields CATSGTSSYNEQFF.

In its sample, this clonotype was seen many times. This chain uses TRBV4-3 with TRBJ2-7; TRBD2 aligns across 7 bases. Germline V gene lookup returns CDR1 LGHNA and CDR2 YSLEER. This CDR3 spans 13 amino acids. Trimming cost V 4 bases and J 5 bases; bases outside gene matches: 5. In DNA, the CDR3 is TGCGCCAGCAGCCCCAGACTAGCCGACGAGCAGTACTTC. Protein: CASSPRLADEQYF.

The table lists this clonotype with a few counts. The chain uses TRBV4-3 and TRBJ2-5; possible D gene TRBD1, 7 bases. The ends were cut back, 0 bases at V and 1 base at J, with 18 bases in the middle. This CDR3 contains 18 residues. Germline loops: CDR1 LGHNA, CDR2 YSLEER. The CDR3 DNA follows: TGCGCCAGCAGCCAAGACGGGTCTCAGGGGGGCTTCCAAGAGACCCAGTACTTC. Translated: CASSQDGSQGGFQETQYF.

This clonotype was seen repeatedly, ten times or more. This rearrangement joins TRBV21-1 to TRBJ2-3. TRBV21-1 is flagged as a pseudogene. This CDR3 contains 9 residues. The CDR3 nucleotides are TGTGCCAGCAGCAAATTTACGTATTTT. As protein: CASSKFTYF.

There are a few counts of this clonotype. CDR3 in DNA: TGCAGTGCCCAGGCGAACTATGGCTACACCTTC. Translated: CSAQANYGYTF. The chain combines TRBV20-1 with TRBJ1-2, with D unclear. With 6 bases removed from V and 2 bases from J, the gap between germline ends came to 7 bases. Germline V gene sequence: CDR1 DFQATT, CDR2 SNEGSKA (reference sequence). CDR3 length: 11 residues.

The sample holds a few counts of this clonotype. The gene calls are TRBV28 and TRBJ2-5, with D maybe TRBD1 (5 bases). V was clipped by 1 base and J by 5 bases, with 14 bases between them. CDR3 length: 15 amino acids. From germline, CDR1 is MDHEN and CDR2 SYDVKM. The CDR3 spells CASSLLGAAMETQYF. In DNA form, the CDR3 reads TGTGCCAGCAGTTTATTAGGGGCTGCAATGGAGACCCAGTACTTC. Using reference TRBV28 and TRBJ2-5 for the parts outside the CDR3, the full variable domain is DVKVTQSSRYLVKRTGEKVFLECVQDMDHENMFWYRQDPGLGLRLIYFSYDVKMKEKGDIPEGYSVSREKKERFSLILESASTNQTSMYLCASSLLGAAMETQYFGPGTRLLVL.

The chain recombines TRBV4-3 with TRBJ2-1; D may be TRBD1 or TRBD2 (5 bases each). Germline V gene data show CDR1 as LGHNA and CDR2 as YSLEER. The CDR3 contains 15 residues. The V end lost 0 bases, the J end lost 8 bases, and 14 bases lay between the germline ends. CDR3 loop: CASSQEGPLRHEQFF. The CDR3 nucleotides are TGCGCCAGCAGCCAAGAGGGACCCCTAAGGCATGAGCAGTTCTTC.